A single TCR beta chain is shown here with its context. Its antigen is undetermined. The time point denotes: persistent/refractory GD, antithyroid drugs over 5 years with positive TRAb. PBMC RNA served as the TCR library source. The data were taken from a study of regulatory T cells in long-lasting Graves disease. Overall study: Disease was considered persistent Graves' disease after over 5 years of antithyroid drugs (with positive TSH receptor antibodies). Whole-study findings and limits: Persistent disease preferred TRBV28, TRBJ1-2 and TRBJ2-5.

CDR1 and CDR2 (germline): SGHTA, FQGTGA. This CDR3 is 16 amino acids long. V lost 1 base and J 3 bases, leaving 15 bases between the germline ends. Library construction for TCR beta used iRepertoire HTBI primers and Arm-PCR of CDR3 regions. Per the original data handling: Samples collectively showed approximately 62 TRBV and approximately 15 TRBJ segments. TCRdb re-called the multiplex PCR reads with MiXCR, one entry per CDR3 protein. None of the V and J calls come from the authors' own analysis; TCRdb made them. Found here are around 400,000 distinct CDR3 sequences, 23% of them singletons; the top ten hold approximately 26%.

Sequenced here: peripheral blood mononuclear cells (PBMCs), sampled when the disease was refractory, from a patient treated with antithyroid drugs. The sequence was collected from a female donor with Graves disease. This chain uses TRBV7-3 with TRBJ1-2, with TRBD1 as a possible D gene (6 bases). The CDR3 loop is CASSLRADRIDYGYTF. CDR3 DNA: TGTGCCAGCAGCTTAAGGGCGGACAGAATTGACTATGGCTACACCTTC.